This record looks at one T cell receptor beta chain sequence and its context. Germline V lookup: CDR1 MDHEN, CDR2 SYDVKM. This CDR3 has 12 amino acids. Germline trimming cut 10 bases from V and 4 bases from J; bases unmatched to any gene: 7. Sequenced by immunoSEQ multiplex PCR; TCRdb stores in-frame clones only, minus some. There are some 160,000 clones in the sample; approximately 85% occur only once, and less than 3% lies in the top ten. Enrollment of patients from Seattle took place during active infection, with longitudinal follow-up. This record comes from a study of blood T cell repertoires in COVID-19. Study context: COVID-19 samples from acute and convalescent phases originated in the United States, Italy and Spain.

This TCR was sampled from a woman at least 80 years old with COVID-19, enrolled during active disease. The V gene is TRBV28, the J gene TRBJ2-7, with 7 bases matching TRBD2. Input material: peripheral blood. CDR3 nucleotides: TGTGCCACTTTGGGGGGGAAATACGAGCAGTACTTC. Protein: CATLGGKYEQYF.